The clone carrying this T cell receptor beta chain was recorded a few times. This entry belongs to a study of T-cell reconstitution after alpha-beta-depleted transplantation in children. Preparing the TCRbeta library involved the use of unique molecular identifiers. In TCRdb, the PCR reads were re-called with MiXCR into one record per CDR3 protein. The sample shows about 610,000 distinct CDR3 sequences, approximately 10% of them seen only once. The junction had 12 bases not matched to a gene; V was cut back by 6 bases and J by 11 bases. The CDR3 runs 13 residues. Material: PBMCs from the stem cell graft donor, obtained from the stem cell graft. This chain uses TRBV12-3 or TRBV12-4 with TRBJ1-1, with TRBD1 matching over 7 bases. The receptor's source is a human donor who donated a stem cell graft to a child with acute myeloid leukemia. In nucleotides, the CDR3 is TGTGCCAGCAGCCCCCGAAAGGGGGCAACGGCTTTCTTT. This gives the protein CASSPRKGATAFF.